Below, one T cell receptor (beta chain) is given with its context. The data originate from a study of shared clonotypes between healthy human individuals. About the study: Aged 18 to 49, the donors were a couple of women and three men.

Clones were sequenced by immunoSEQ multiplex PCR, and TCRdb holds only the in-frame ones, with some missing. The repertoire consists of some 490,000 clones, with 81% occurring once and the leading ten covering 12%. Sequencing input: PBMCs. The receptor was derived from a woman aged 40 to 50 in good health. Some clones in this sample may be carry-over from other donors' samples.

The CDR3 DNA reads as TGCAGCGTTGGGGCAGCAGATACGCAGTATTTT. Translation gives CSVGAADTQYF. The chain has TRBV29-1 and TRBJ2-3, with D hard to call. The germline CDR1 and CDR2 sequences are SQVTM and ANQGSEA. V dropped 4 bases and J dropped 4 bases, with 6 bases sitting between them. The CDR3 contains 11 residues.